This TCR beta chain was documented in a study of blood T cell repertoires in COVID-19. On the study more broadly: COVID-19 samples, acute and convalescent, were from the United States, Italy and Spain. T cells, B-cell-depleted T cells, or PBMCs supplied cDNA or gDNA.

Original processing notes: Reference gene primer amplification gave estimated nucleated cell counts. The method was immunoSEQ multiplex PCR; TCRdb's version includes in-frame clones alone and lacks a portion of them. From that table come the V and J calls and clone size; the DNA was used to work out D and trimming. The data contain 39,000 or so clones, around 83% of them singletons. V was pared by 11 bases and J by 0 bases, with 5 bases of the junction left unmatched. This CDR3 region has 16 residues. Germline loops: CDR1 SGHVS, CDR2 FNYEAQ. This receptor was identified in a woman of 80 years or more with active or convalescent COVID-19. This rearrangement joins TRBV7-6 to TRBJ2-1, with TRBD2 matching over 15 bases. The sample comprised peripheral blood. The CDR3 spells CASGLAGGSSYNEQFF. CDR3 nucleotides: TGTGCCTCGGGACTAGCGGGAGGTAGCTCCTACAATGAGCAGTTCTTC.